These 21 T cell receptor beta chains originate from one sample sequenced in a study of shared clonotypes between healthy human individuals. Method: immunoSEQ multiplex PCR; TCRdb's copy keeps in-frame clones and lacks some. The profile shows 1.5 million to 2.5 million clones, about 95% of them singletons. Terminally differentiated effector memory CD45RA+ cells were excluded by CCR7 positive selection of CD45RO-negative cells. Sequenced material: naive CD8+ T cells sorted from blood. Source of these receptors: a man between 18 and 29 years old in good health.

V and J are TRBV4-2 and TRBJ1-5, with D perhaps matching TRBD1 (5 bases). The CDR3 is 15 residues long. Germline CDR1 reads LGHNA; CDR2 reads YNFKEQ. Trimming took 0 bases from V and 1 from J, leaving 7 bases between them. The CDR3 loop is CASSQEGVSNQPQHF. DNA of the CDR3: TGTGCCAGCAGCCAAGAGGGGGTGAGCAATCAGCCCCAGCATTTT.

The V call is TRBV29-1, the J call TRBJ2-7; D may be TRBD2 (5 bases). This CDR3 has 12 amino acids. CDR1 and CDR2 from the germline V gene are SQVTM and ANQGSEA. The V gene lost 0 bases and the J gene lost 7 bases, with 10 bases spanning the gap. The DNA for the CDR3 is TGCAGCGTTGAAGAATCACCGGGGGAGCAGTACTTC. Translating it yields CSVEESPGEQYF.

The V and J genes are TRBV11-2 and TRBJ1-4, with a possible D match to TRBD1 (6 bases). CDR3 length: 14 residues. CDR1 is SGHAT, CDR2 FQNNGV, per germline. Trimming took 5 bases from V and 7 from J, leaving 14 bases between them. The CDR3 here is CASSPGGLSEKLFF. In DNA, the CDR3 is TGTGCCAGCAGCCCCGGGGGGCTGAGTGAAAAACTGTTTTTT.

The J gene is TRBJ2-1, the V gene TRBV7-9; tentative D call: TRBD2 (5 bases). V was pared by 5 bases and J by 5 bases, with 28 bases between. There are 19 residues in the CDR3. Germline-derived CDR1 and CDR2 are SEHNR and FQNEAQ (reference sequence). The DNA for the CDR3 is TGTGCCAGCAGCCCACCCCGCGGGTCCTCCTACAATGCCAACAATGAGCAGTTCTTC. Its protein product is CASSPPRGSSYNANNEQFF.

This chain links TRBV10-2 with TRBJ1-4; no clear D. The CDR3 loop spans 14 amino acids. Germline values: CDR1 WSHSY, CDR2 SAAADI. The germline V and J ends were trimmed by 2 bases and 4 bases, with 8 bases remaining between them. The chain's CDR3 is CASSEGGFNEKLFF. For the CDR3, the DNA is TGCGCCAGCAGTGAGGGTGGATTTAATGAAAAACTGTTTTTT.

The chain carries TRBV7-9 and TRBJ1-5; D gene ambiguous. CDR1 is SEHNR, CDR2 FQNEAQ, per germline (reference sequence). V dropped 0 bases and J dropped 3 bases, with 6 bases sitting between them. The CDR3 has 14 amino acids. In nucleotides, the CDR3 is TGTGCCAGCAGCTTAGCGATAGACAATCAGCCCCAGCATTTT. Amino acid sequence: CASSLAIDNQPQHF.

This sequence joins TRBV4-1 and TRBJ2-1; 9 nucleotides align to TRBD2. J was trimmed by 3 bases and V by 0 bases; bases with no gene match: 9. This CDR3 spans 18 amino acids. Germline CDR1 and CDR2: MGHRA and YSYEKL. The CDR3 here is CASSQEGPGGGGYNEQFF. The CDR3 DNA follows: TGCGCCAGCAGCCAAGAAGGCCCCGGCGGGGGGGGCTACAATGAGCAGTTCTTC.

The chain employs TRBV13 and TRBJ1-2; D not resolved. The V end was cut by 10 bases, the J end by 0 bases, with 9 bases between. Germline V CDR1 and CDR2: PRHDT, FYEKMQ (reference sequence). This CDR3 contains 12 residues. The CDR3, as DNA: TGTGCCATTCCAAGGACTAACTATGGCTACACCTTC. Its protein product is CAIPRTNYGYTF.

This chain links TRBV2 with TRBJ1-4; D is uncertain. This CDR3 comprises 15 residues. Germline V gene data show CDR1 as SNHLY and CDR2 as FYNNEI. Trimming left V 2 bases short and J 3 bases short, with 10 bases between. DNA of the CDR3: TGTGCCAGCAGTGAATCACTGAGCCCTAATGAAAAACTGTTTTTT. It yields the protein CASSESLSPNEKLFF.

V usage is TRBV19 and J usage is TRBJ2-7; 7 nucleotides match TRBD2. The CDR3 has 14 amino acids. CDR1 LNHDA and CDR2 SQIVND come from the germline V gene (reference sequence). J lost 2 bases, V lost 6 bases, and 7 bases had no gene match. DNA of the CDR3: TGTGCCAGTAGGGGGACTACCGGAACCTACGAGCAGTACTTC. Protein sequence: CASRGTTGTYEQYF.

This rearrangement joins TRBV7-8 to TRBJ1-1; D not certain. Germline-derived CDR1 and CDR2 are SGHVS and FQNEAQ. The CDR3 is made up of 14 amino acids. The ends were cut back, 5 bases at V and 3 bases at J, with 13 bases in the middle. CDR3 sequence (DNA): TGTGCCAGCAGCACGGGCGTAAGTTACACTGAAGCTTTCTTT. This encodes CASSTGVSYTEAFF.

V gene TRBV28 combines with J gene TRBJ2-5, with D tentatively TRBD1 or TRBD2 (6 bases each). Between the trimmed V and J ends, which lost 7 bases and 5 bases, there was a span of 14 bases. The CDR3 sequence is 13 residues long. Germline V gene data show CDR1 as MDHEN and CDR2 as SYDVKM. The CDR3 sequence is CASTGQGRETQYF. CDR3 DNA: TGTGCCAGCACCGGCCAGGGGAGGGAGACCCAGTACTTC.

This chain links TRBV2 with TRBJ2-1; D remains unclear. The CDR3 sequence is 12 residues long. Trimming took off 7 bases at V and 7 bases at J, with 11 bases between the two ends. Germline V lookup: CDR1 SNHLY, CDR2 FYNNEI. The CDR3 loop is CASTKWANEQFF. In DNA form, the CDR3 reads TGTGCCAGCACCAAATGGGCGAATGAGCAGTTCTTC.

This chain joins TRBV6-1 and TRBJ1-2; D call uncertain. CDR1 MNHNS and CDR2 SASEGT come from the germline V gene. This CDR3 is built from 18 residues. The V gene lost 0 bases and the J gene lost 0 bases, with 17 bases spanning the gap. The DNA for the CDR3 is TGTGCCAGCAGTGAAGCGCTGTTAGACCGCACTCCTAACTATGGCTACACCTTC. Translated: CASSEALLDRTPNYGYTF.

This clone was detected only once. The chain joins TRBV6-1 to TRBJ2-7, with 8 nucleotides matching TRBD1. The junction had 7 bases not matched to a gene; V was cut back by 10 bases and J by 2 bases. The CDR3 covers 13 residues. Germline-derived CDR1 and CDR2 are MNHNS and SASEGT. In nucleotides, the CDR3 is TGTGCCACCACGGACAGGGTCACCTACGAGCAGTACTTC. Residues: CATTDRVTYEQYF.

The chain is built from TRBV6-1 and TRBJ1-1; D unclear. The germline gives CDR1 MNHNS, CDR2 SASEGT. This CDR3 contains 15 residues. V was cut by 3 bases and J by 0 bases, with 11 bases left in between. The DNA of the CDR3 is TGTGCCAGCAGTGACTTTGGAAGGTTGAACACTGAAGCTTTCTTT. Translated: CASSDFGRLNTEAFF.

The chain couples TRBV5-8 to TRBJ2-1; the D is unclear. Germline CDR1 SGHTS, CDR2 YDEGEE. CDR3 length: 13 residues. The ends were cut back, 5 bases at V and 5 bases at J, with 11 bases in the middle. The CDR3 bases are TGTGCCAGCAGACGCCGCGGTGACAATGAGCAGTTCTTC. Translated: CASRRRGDNEQFF. Filled out from reference TRBV5-8 and TRBJ2-1, the complete variable domain reads EAGVTQSPTHLIKTRGQQATLRCSPISGHTSVYWYQQALGLGLQFLLWYDEGEERNRGNFPPRFSGRQFPNYSSELNVNALELEDSALYLCASRRRGDNEQFFGPGTRLTVL.

This clone has only a few counts. V and J are TRBV6-5 and TRBJ1-6; D is perhaps TRBD1 (5 bases). Germline V gives CDR1 MNHEY, CDR2 SVGAGI. The CDR3 has 13 residues. The V end was cut by 6 bases, the J end by 10 bases, with 13 bases between. The CDR3 is CASSLQGSSPLHF. The DNA of the CDR3 is TGTGCCAGCAGCTTGCAGGGTAGCTCACCCCTCCACTTT.

The rearrangement joins TRBV7-9 to TRBJ2-1; D ambiguous. CDR3 size: 14 residues. The V end was cut by 3 bases, the J end by 7 bases, with 13 bases between. Germline CDR1 SEHNR, CDR2 FQNEAQ (reference sequence). This chain's CDR3 is CASSFPTEGNEQFF. The CDR3, as DNA: TGTGCCAGCAGCTTCCCAACGGAAGGAAATGAGCAGTTCTTC. Looking up the rest from reference TRBV7-9 and TRBJ2-1 gives the full variable domain: DTGVSQNPRHKITKRGQNVTFRCDPISEHNRLYWYRQTLGQGPEFLTYFQNEAQLEKSRLLSDRFSAERPKGSFSTLEIQRTEQGDSAMYLCASSFPTEGNEQFFGPGTRLTVL.

This clone has just a few counts. The chain is built from TRBV21-1 and TRBJ1-5. TRBV21-1 constitutes a pseudogene. This CDR3 is built from 15 residues. The CDR3 bases are TGTGCCAGCAGCGGATGGGGTAACAGCAATCAGCCCCAGCATTTT. The encoded protein is CASSGWGNSNQPQHF.

J is TRBJ2-7 and V is TRBV9; tentatively, D is TRBD1 (7 bases). The germline CDR1 and CDR2 sequences are SGDLS and YYNGEE. CDR3 length: 13 residues. Trimming stripped 4 bases from V and 6 bases from J, with 14 bases between. Here the CDR3 DNA reads TGTGCCAGCAGCCGGGGGCACAGGGGCGAGCAGTACTTC. It is translated as CASSRGHRGEQYF.